A single sample gave rise to the 26 T cell receptor beta chains below, sequenced in a study of blood T cell repertoires in COVID-19. Profiling relied on immunoSEQ multiplex PCR, and the TCRdb table lists in-frame clones only, not all of them. The sample has around 80,000 clones; roughly four fifths are singletons. Sample: peripheral blood. These TCRs come from a woman older than 75 with active or convalescent COVID-19.

The V and J genes are TRBV25-1 and TRBJ1-1; D is possibly TRBD1 (6 bases). Germline V gives CDR1 MGHDK, CDR2 SYGVNS. V was shortened by 7 bases and J by 5 bases, with 11 bases between the two germline ends. CDR3 length equals 12 residues. CDR3 nucleotides: TGTGCCAGCAATCAGGGGTGGACTGAAGCTTTCTTT. This encodes CASNQGWTEAFF.

The CDR3 reads CASSPQQGADTQYF. The CDR3, as DNA: TGTGCCAGCAGCCCCCAACAGGGGGCAGATACGCAGTATTTT. The chain uses TRBV7-2 and TRBJ2-3; 8 positions match TRBD1. CDR1 is SGHTA, CDR2 FQGNSA, per germline. This CDR3 has 14 amino acids. Trimming took 5 bases from V and 4 from J; bases not matched to a gene: 5.

V and J are TRBV9 and TRBJ1-4, with 7 bases fitting TRBD1. In germline, CDR1 is SGDLS, CDR2 YYNGEE. The CDR3 is 16 residues long. J was trimmed by 0 bases and V by 3 bases; bases with no gene match: 5. The CDR3 sequence: CASSAPGGTTNEKLFF. Here the CDR3 DNA reads TGTGCCAGCAGCGCCCCAGGGGGAACAACTAATGAAAAACTGTTTTTT. The variable domain in full, completed from reference TRBV9 and TRBJ1-4, reads DSGVTQTPKHLITATGQRVTLRCSPRSGDLSVYWYQQSLDQGLQFLIQYYNGEERAKGNILERFSAQQFPDLHSELNLSSLELGDSALYFCASSAPGGTTNEKLFFGSGTQLSVL.

The gene calls are TRBV4-3 and TRBJ2-3; 10 bases are shared with TRBD1. The junction had 2 bases not matched to a gene; V was cut back by 4 bases and J by 1 base. Germline V CDR1 and CDR2: LGHNA, YSLEER. The CDR3 is 15 residues long. The CDR3 reads CASSLGQGGTDTQYF. Written as DNA, the CDR3 is TGCGCCAGCAGCCTTGGACAGGGGGGCACAGATACGCAGTATTTT.

The rearrangement joins TRBV20-1 to TRBJ1-1; no firm D call. The CDR3 has 13 residues. The germline CDR1 and CDR2 sequences are DFQATT and SNEGSKA (reference sequence). V was cut by 3 bases and J by 4 bases, with 12 bases left in between. The CDR3 sequence is CSASFGVGTEAFF. DNA for the CDR3: TGCAGTGCTAGTTTCGGGGTGGGCACTGAAGCTTTCTTT.

The chain couples TRBV10-3 to TRBJ2-2; possible D gene TRBD1, 5 bases. In germline, CDR1 is ENHRY, CDR2 SYGVKD. Trimming left V 1 base short and J 7 bases short, with 13 bases between. The CDR3 is 15 residues long. Here the CDR3 DNA reads TGTGCCATCAGTGAGTTGGCAGGGTCCGGCGGGGAGCTGTTTTTT. This gives the protein CAISELAGSGGELFF.

The chain combines TRBV7-9 with TRBJ2-1; 7 nucleotides line up with TRBD1. Germline CDR1 reads SEHNR; CDR2 reads FQNEAQ (reference sequence). V lost 6 bases, J lost 7 bases, and 3 bases stayed unmatched. This CDR3 is built from 12 residues. The DNA for the CDR3 is TGTGCCAGCAGTACACAGGGGAATGAGCAGTTCTTC. Its translation: CASSTQGNEQFF.

This clone was picked up one time. This chain connects TRBV7-9 to TRBJ2-2; perhaps TRBD1 as D (5 bases). Trimming took 5 bases from V and 4 from J, leaving 17 bases between them. Germline CDR1 is SEHNR and CDR2 is FQNEAQ (reference sequence). The CDR3 length is 16 residues. CDR3 DNA sequence: TGTGCCAGCAGCCCGCCGGGCCTAACAGGCACCGGGGAGCTGTTTTTT. Its protein is CASSPPGLTGTGELFF.

This chain links TRBV19 with TRBJ2-2; a weak D match, TRBD2 (6 bases). Trimming shortened V by 5 bases and J by 2 bases, and 15 bases separated the two germline ends. Germline loops: CDR1 LNHDA, CDR2 SQIVND (reference sequence). The CDR3 is 16 amino acids. The CDR3 loop is CASSSRPGLNTGELFF. As DNA, the CDR3 is TGTGCCAGTAGTTCCAGGCCGGGACTCAACACCGGGGAGCTGTTTTTT.

The CDR3 loop reads CASSYSEDGNTIYF. CDR3 bases: TGTGCCAGCAGTTACTCGGAGGATGGAAACACCATATATTTT. The genes are TRBV6-2 or TRBV6-3 and TRBJ1-3, with D unclear. CDR3 length: 14 amino acids. V shed 0 bases and J shed 3 bases, with 6 bases lying between them. Germline V CDR1 and CDR2: MNHEY, SVGEGT.

The gene calls are TRBV27 and TRBJ2-1, with 8 nucleotides matching TRBD2. This CDR3 is built from 15 residues. Germline V lookup: CDR1 MNHEY, CDR2 SMNVEV (reference sequence). With 2 bases clipped from V and 2 bases from J, the junction kept 2 bases outside the gene matches. CDR3 sequence (DNA): TGTGCCAGCAGTTTAGTGCGGGGGGCCTACAATGAGCAGTTCTTC. As protein: CASSLVRGAYNEQFF.

This clone was seen at least ten times. The rearrangement links TRBV4-3 to TRBJ2-3; D might be TRBD1 (5 bases). V was shortened by 0 bases and J by 6 bases, with 13 bases between the two germline ends. The germline gives CDR1 LGHNA, CDR2 YSLEER. CDR3 size: 15 residues. CDR3 sequence reads: CASSQEAGMKDTQYF. The DNA for the CDR3 is TGCGCCAGCAGCCAAGAGGCAGGGATGAAGGATACGCAGTATTTT.

V is TRBV3-1 (or the pseudogene TRBV3-2) and J is TRBJ2-5; D gene unclear. This CDR3 is 15 amino acids long. V lost 1 base and J 0 bases, leaving 9 bases between the germline ends. Germline CDR1 LGHDT, CDR2 YNNKEL (reference sequence). The CDR3 DNA reads as TGTGCCAGCAGCCAAGGTCCGGGTAACCAAGAGACCCAGTACTTC. Protein: CASSQGPGNQETQYF.

The V gene is TRBV10-3, the J gene TRBJ2-3; possibly TRBD2 for D (5 bases). CDR1 ENHRY and CDR2 SYGVKD come from the germline V gene. This CDR3 is 16 amino acids long. Trimming cost V 4 bases and J 1 base, with 15 bases left between them. CDR3 in amino acids: CAISVRTRGGTDTQYF. For the CDR3, the DNA is TGTGCCATCAGTGTTAGGACTCGCGGTGGCACAGATACGCAGTATTTT.

This clone has more than one count but fewer than ten. The chain is built from TRBV7-9 and TRBJ1-5; D may be TRBD1 (6 bases). Looked up from germline, CDR1 is SEHNR and CDR2 is FQNEAQ (reference sequence). Trimming left V 3 bases short and J 7 bases short, with 16 bases between. CDR3 size: 15 residues. CDR3 sequence reads: CASSLGQGSGQPQHF. Written as DNA, the CDR3 is TGTGCCAGCAGCTTGGGCCAGGGGTCGGGCCAGCCCCAGCATTTT.

The rearrangement links TRBV29-1 to TRBJ1-2; no clear D. Looked up from germline, CDR1 is SQVTM and CDR2 is ANQGSEA. Trimming stripped 4 bases from V and 6 bases from J, with 18 bases between. This CDR3 is 14 amino acids long. DNA for the CDR3: TGCAGCGTTGGTGGTCAGGAGGGTAGGGATGGCTACACCTTC. Translating gives CSVGGQEGRDGYTF.

This chain joins TRBV5-1 and TRBJ2-5; weak D call: TRBD2 (5 bases). CDR1 and CDR2 from the germline V gene are SGHRS and YFSETQ. The CDR3 spans 15 residues. Trimming pared 4 bases from V and 2 bases from J, leaving 15 bases between. This CDR3 is CASSLLARPQETQYF. DNA for the CDR3: TGCGCCAGCAGCCTCCTAGCCCGTCCGCAAGAGACCCAGTACTTC.

This clone has just one count. This chain connects TRBV7-8 to TRBJ2-1; 8 bases are a match to TRBD2. J gave up 9 bases and V 4 bases, and 11 bases lay outside the gene matches. This CDR3 contains 15 residues. In germline, CDR1 is SGHVS, CDR2 FQNEAQ. The CDR3 reads CASSSPGTRLAEQFF. DNA for the CDR3: TGTGCCAGCAGCTCGCCCGGGACTAGGCTTGCTGAGCAGTTCTTC. The full variable domain, in which reference TRBV7-8 and TRBJ2-1 provide the parts outside the CDR3, is GAGVSQSPRYKVAKRGQDVALRCDPISGHVSLFWYQQALGQGPEFLTYFQNEAQLDKSGLPSDRFFAERPEGSVSTLKIQRTQQEDSAVYLCASSSPGTRLAEQFFGPGTRLTVL.

J is TRBJ2-1 and V is TRBV29-1; TRBD2 agrees at 7 bases. The CDR3 consists of 14 residues. With V trimmed by 2 bases and J by 4 bases, 5 bases remained unmatched. Germline CDR1 and CDR2: SQVTM and ANQGSEA. In nucleotides, the CDR3 is TGCAGCGTTGAACTACGGGGGGTTTACAATGAGCAGTTCTTC. Its translation: CSVELRGVYNEQFF.

CDR3 sequence reads: CASSFSVYVTTGEDNEQFF. DNA of the CDR3: TGTGCCAGCAGTTTTTCGGTTTACGTTACGACCGGGGAGGACAATGAGCAGTTCTTC. The chain uses TRBV27 and TRBJ2-1, with a tentative D call TRBD2 (6 bases). From germline, CDR1 is MNHEY and CDR2 SMNVEV (reference sequence). This CDR3 is 19 amino acids long. Between the trimmed V and J ends, which lost 3 bases and 5 bases, there was a span of 26 bases.

The genes are TRBV30 and TRBJ1-3; a possible D gene is TRBD1 (5 bases). The V gene lost 4 bases and the J gene lost 4 bases, with 11 bases spanning the gap. The germline V gene encodes CDR1 GTSNPN and CDR2 SVGIG (reference sequence). This CDR3 comprises 13 residues. The CDR3 bases are TGTGCCTGGACGTCAGGGCGAGGAAACACCATATATTTT. Translation gives CAWTSGRGNTIYF.

On this clone: Other DNA sequences in the sample encode the same CDR3. The gene calls are TRBV30 and TRBJ1-3; 7 nucleotides align to TRBD1. Germline-derived CDR1 and CDR2 are GTSNPN and SVGIG (reference sequence). V lost 3 bases, J lost 0 bases, and 5 bases stayed unmatched. This CDR3 contains 15 residues. DNA for the CDR3: TGTGCCTGGAGCCGGGACAGCGGCTCTGGAAACACCATATATTTT. It encodes CAWSRDSGSGNTIYF. Drawing the rest from reference TRBV30 and TRBJ1-3, the complete variable domain is SQTIHQWPATLVQPVGSPLSLECTVEGTSNPNLYWYRQAAGRGLQLLFYSVGIGQISSEVPQNLSASRPQDRQFILSSKKLLLSDSGFYLCAWSRDSGSGNTIYFGEGSWLTVV.

The chain recombines TRBV5-1 with TRBJ2-2; 8 bases match TRBD1. Germline lookup yields CDR1 SGHRS and CDR2 YFSETQ. Losses at the gene ends were 4 bases for V and 3 bases for J; bases not matched to a gene: 14. This CDR3 has 18 amino acids. The CDR3 coding sequence is TGCGCCAGCAGCCTGAAACCACAGGGGGGATCTGACACCGGGGAGCTGTTTTTT. This codes for CASSLKPQGGSDTGELFF. The whole variable domain, filled in from reference TRBV5-1 and TRBJ2-2, reads KAGVTQTPRYLIKTRGQQVTLSCSPISGHRSVSWYQQTPGQGLQFLFEYFSETQRNKGNFPGRFSGRQFSNSRSEMNVSTLELGDSALYLCASSLKPQGGSDTGELFFGEGSRLTVL.

The CDR3 loop reads CASSSLEVTVRQYF. The CDR3 DNA is TGTGCCAGCAGCTCATTAGAGGTGACGGTCCGGCAGTACTTC. The chain carries TRBV7-8 and TRBJ2-7; no firm D call. There are 14 residues in the CDR3. The V and J ends lost 4 bases and 9 bases respectively, with 19 bases between them. Germline CDR1 and CDR2: SGHVS and FQNEAQ.

The chain has TRBV5-5 and TRBJ1-3, with 8 bases matching TRBD1. CDR1 and CDR2 from the germline V gene are SGHKS and YYEKEE (reference sequence). The CDR3 has 15 residues. The V and J ends lost 9 bases and 2 bases, in that order; junction bases with no gene match: 10. The CDR3 DNA follows: TGTGCCACCAAAGGACCAGGGGGCCCTGGAAACACCATATATTTT. Protein sequence: CATKGPGGPGNTIYF.

The V and J genes are TRBV6-1 and TRBJ2-5, with D perhaps TRBD2 (7 bases). Germline CDR1 MNHNS, CDR2 SASEGT. This CDR3 has 19 amino acids. Trimming cost V 2 bases and J 2 bases, with 24 bases left between them. The CDR3 sequence: CASSEPRVWYEGGQETQYF. The CDR3 bases are TGTGCCAGCAGTGAACCTCGGGTCTGGTATGAGGGGGGGCAAGAGACCCAGTACTTC.